Presented here are 20 T cell receptor beta chains from one specimen sequenced in a study of beta chain features in type 1 diabetes. Of the isolated RNA, all was reverse transcribed, and so the sequenced material was expressed TCRB transcripts. The method was immunoSEQ multiplex PCR; TCRdb's version includes in-frame clones alone and lacks a portion of them. The repertoire has more than 350,000 clones, about an eighth of them found once; the top ten carry over 0.035%. The material sequenced was naive CD4+ T cells from blood. The source is a woman under 30 in good health.

The J gene is TRBJ1-1, the V gene TRBV19; D is undetermined. CDR1 and CDR2 from the germline V gene are LNHDA and SQIVND (reference sequence). This CDR3 comprises 13 residues. V was clipped by 3 bases and J by 0 bases, with 5 bases between them. DNA of the CDR3: TGTGCCAGTAGTATGAAGATGAACACTGAAGCTTTCTTT. It codes for CASSMKMNTEAFF. Drawing the rest from reference TRBV19 and TRBJ1-1, the complete variable domain is DGGITQSPKYLFRKEGQNVTLSCEQNLNHDAMYWYRQDPGQGLRLIYYSQIVNDFQKGDIAEGYSVSREKKESFPLTVTSAQKNPTAFYLCASSMKMNTEAFFGQGTRLTVV.

The rearrangement links TRBV6-5 to TRBJ2-3; D is perhaps TRBD2 (5 bases). The CDR3 spans 14 residues. CDR1 MNHEY and CDR2 SVGAGI come from the germline V gene. V shed 6 bases and J shed 6 bases, with 16 bases lying between them. The CDR3 loop reads CASRKAGSTDTQYF. The CDR3 DNA sequence: TGTGCCAGCAGGAAGGCGGGCTCCACGGATACGCAGTATTTT.

The chain joins TRBV30 to TRBJ1-3; D unclear. Trimming took off 4 bases at V and 3 bases at J, with 10 bases between the two ends. The CDR3 is made up of 13 amino acids. The germline CDR1 and CDR2 sequences are GTSNPN and SVGIG (reference sequence). CDR3 amino acids: CAWIIAGGNTIYF. The CDR3, as DNA: TGTGCCTGGATTATCGCAGGTGGAAACACCATATATTTT.

The chain employs TRBV14 and TRBJ2-1; a weak D match, TRBD2 (5 bases). There are 16 residues in the CDR3. V was pared by 1 base and J by 0 bases, with 10 bases between. Germline-derived CDR1 and CDR2 are SGHDN and FVKESK. CDR3 residues: CASSQGGFSSYNEQFF. As DNA, the CDR3 is TGTGCCAGCAGCCAAGGAGGGTTTAGCTCCTACAATGAGCAGTTCTTC.

This clone was counted only a few times. The chain has TRBV5-1 and TRBJ1-4; 7 bases are a match to TRBD1. The length of the CDR3 is 17 residues. Germline CDR1 reads SGHRS; CDR2 reads YFSETQ. V lost 4 bases, J lost 4 bases, and 13 bases stayed unmatched. CDR3 sequence: CASSKGTAGSFNEKLFF. The CDR3 bases are TGCGCCAGCAGCAAAGGGACAGCGGGATCTTTTAATGAAAAACTGTTTTTT.

This clone was seen a handful of times. This chain uses TRBV7-8 with TRBJ2-4, with 7 bases that match TRBD1. The V segment lost 3 bases and the J segment 2 bases; nucleotides outside the gene matches: 4. This CDR3 contains 15 residues. Germline lookup yields CDR1 SGHVS and CDR2 FQNEAQ. CDR3 in amino acids: CASSFDRVTKNIQYF. The CDR3 region has the DNA TGTGCCAGCAGCTTTGACAGGGTGACCAAAAACATTCAGTACTTC.

About this clone itself: The same CDR3 can be traced to other DNA sequences in this sample. The V gene is TRBV2, the J gene TRBJ2-3; no clear D gene. CDR1 and CDR2 (germline): SNHLY, FYNNEI. The CDR3 extends over 12 amino acids. Trimming took off 4 bases at V and 3 bases at J, with 5 bases between the two ends. This CDR3 reads CASSGSTDTQYF. CDR3 sequence (DNA): TGTGCCAGCAGTGGGTCTACAGATACGCAGTATTTT.

The genes are TRBV7-2 and TRBJ2-1, with 13 bases that match TRBD2. CDR1 and CDR2 (germline): SGHTA, FQGNSA. Trimming removed 2 bases from V and 13 bases from J; junction bases left unmatched: 11. The CDR3 runs to 16 residues. The CDR3 sequence: CASSLQGTSGVNRQFF. CDR3 coding DNA: TGTGCCAGCAGCTTACAAGGGACTAGCGGGGTGAATCGCCAGTTCTTC.

This clone was detected a few times. The chain uses TRBV16 and TRBJ2-7; TRBD2 agrees at 10 bases. The CDR3 length is 14 residues. The germline gives CDR1 KGHSY, CDR2 FQNENV. The V gene end was trimmed by 7 bases and the J gene end by 4 bases; junction bases not matched to a gene: 7. CDR3: CASKRGLAAYEQYV. In DNA, the CDR3 is TGTGCCAGCAAAAGAGGACTAGCGGCTTACGAGCAGTACGTC.

This clone was counted only a few times. The rearrangement links TRBV5-1 to TRBJ2-4; 7 nucleotides align to TRBD1. Germline V lookup: CDR1 SGHRS, CDR2 YFSETQ. The V and J ends lost 5 bases and 6 bases, in that order; junction bases with no gene match: 5. The CDR3 totals 13 residues. In nucleotides, the CDR3 is TGCGCCAGCAGAAAGGGACAGATAAACATTCAGTACTTC. The encoded protein is CASRKGQINIQYF.

This sequence joins TRBV29-1 and TRBJ2-3; D is possibly TRBD2 (5 bases). The CDR3 sequence is 13 residues long. CDR1 and CDR2 from the germline V gene are SQVTM and ANQGSEA. V lost 7 bases and J lost 4, with 15 bases in between. The CDR3 here is CSGRGRQADTQYF. In nucleotides, the CDR3 is TGCAGCGGTAGAGGGCGTCAGGCAGATACGCAGTATTTT.

The chain employs TRBV29-1 and TRBJ2-5; unclear D gene. This CDR3 contains 12 residues. The ends were cut back, 4 bases at V and 0 bases at J, with 6 bases in the middle. Germline V CDR1 and CDR2: SQVTM, ANQGSEA. DNA of the CDR3: TGCAGCGTTGCGAGCTACCAAGAGACCCAGTACTTC. Residues: CSVASYQETQYF.

This clone has only a few counts. J is TRBJ2-2 and V is TRBV7-3, with no clear D. Germline V gene lookup returns CDR1 SGHTA and CDR2 FQGTGA. CDR3 length equals 13 residues. V gave up 1 base and J gave up 2 bases, with 2 bases separating them. The CDR3: CASSLINTGELFF. CDR3 DNA: TGTGCCAGCAGCTTAATCAACACCGGGGAGCTGTTTTTT.

The chain has TRBV29-1 and TRBJ2-1, with D possibly TRBD2 on 6 matching bases. Germline values: CDR1 SQVTM, CDR2 ANQGSEA. The V and J ends lost 1 base and 4 bases respectively, with 11 bases between them. The CDR3 has 14 residues. The CDR3 spells CSVEGRGRYNEQFF. The CDR3 nucleotides read TGCAGCGTTGAAGGGAGGGGACGGTACAATGAGCAGTTCTTC.

This clone was counted between two and nine times. The genes are TRBV2 and TRBJ1-5, with D unclear. The V and J ends lost 1 base and 7 bases respectively, with 8 bases between them. The CDR3 contains 13 residues. CDR1 is SNHLY and CDR2 is FYNNEI in the germline V gene. CDR3 in amino acids: CASSEGPVQPQHF. The CDR3 bases are TGTGCCAGCAGTGAAGGGCCAGTGCAGCCCCAGCATTTT. Drawing the rest from reference TRBV2 and TRBJ1-5, the complete variable domain is EPEVTQTPSHQVTQMGQEVILRCVPISNHLYFYWYRQILGQKVEFLVSFYNNEISEKSEIFDDQFSVERPDGSNFTLKIRSTKLEDSAMYFCASSEGPVQPQHFGDGTRLSIL.

A few counts support this clone. The rearrangement joins TRBV10-3 to TRBJ2-7; D is perhaps TRBD2 (5 bases). The CDR3 spans 12 residues. Germline-derived CDR1 and CDR2 are ENHRY and SYGVKD. V lost 10 bases and J lost 1, with 11 bases in between. CDR3 coding DNA: TGTGCCACCACGGACTGGTCCTACGAGCAGTACTTC. Translation: CATTDWSYEQYF.

This clone was detected a few times. V is TRBV12-5 and J is TRBJ2-1; 8 bases map to TRBD1. The CDR3 has 11 amino acids. CDR1 LGHNT and CDR2 FRNRAP come from the germline V gene. The junction had 4 bases not matched to a gene; V was cut back by 8 bases and J by 10 bases. The CDR3 reads CASTRGREQFF. CDR3 coding DNA: TGTGCTAGTACCAGGGGGCGGGAGCAGTTCTTC.

The chain recombines TRBV18 with TRBJ1-5, with TRBD1 matching over 7 bases. Looked up from germline, CDR1 is KGHSH and CDR2 is LQKENI. V lost 3 bases, J lost 6 bases, and 8 bases stayed unmatched. The CDR3 sequence is 15 residues long. The CDR3 region is CASSPRQGSVQPQHF. The CDR3 DNA follows: TGTGCCAGCTCACCTAGACAGGGAAGCGTTCAGCCCCAGCATTTT. The variable domain in full, completed from reference TRBV18 and TRBJ1-5, reads NAGVMQNPRHLVRRRGQEARLRCSPMKGHSHVYWYRQLPEEGLKFMVYLQKENIIDESGMPKERFSAEFPKEGPSILRIQQVVRGDSAAYFCASSPRQGSVQPQHFGDGTRLSIL.

Details on this clone: Other nucleotide sequences in the sample specify the same CDR3. This sequence joins TRBV5-1 and TRBJ2-5; D is tentatively TRBD1 or TRBD2 (5 bases each). Germline V gene lookup returns CDR1 SGHRS and CDR2 YFSETQ. CDR3 length equals 14 residues. V shed 0 bases and J shed 1 base, with 7 bases lying between them. The CDR3 loop is CASSLAGTQETQYF. Here the CDR3 DNA reads TGCGCCAGCAGCTTGGCGGGGACCCAAGAGACCCAGTACTTC.

The chain uses TRBV11-2 and TRBJ2-3; 9 bases align to TRBD2. CDR3 size: 15 residues. The germline V gene has CDR1 SGHAT and CDR2 FQNNGV. V trimming: 5 bases; J trimming: 2 bases; junction bases outside the gene matches: 5. CDR3 residues: CASSLVAGATDTQYF. The CDR3 DNA is TGTGCCAGCAGCCTCGTAGCGGGGGCCACAGATACGCAGTATTTT.